The 26 T cell receptor beta chains below all came from one sample that was sequenced in a study of T cell responses to AZD1222 COVID-19 vaccine. The data were produced by immunoSEQ multiplex PCR, yet TCRdb's version contains in-frame clones alone and is incomplete. The data show about 110,000 clones, around 90% seen once. The material sequenced was peripheral blood, taken on day 0 of AZD1222 vaccination. All receptors come from an adult in good health.

The chain recombines TRBV4-1 with TRBJ2-5; maybe TRBD2 (6 bases). V was trimmed by 4 bases and J by 4 bases, leaving 19 bases between them. This CDR3 is 16 amino acids long. Per the germline V gene, CDR1 is MGHRA and CDR2 is YSYEKL. The CDR3 here is CASSPTAVVGGETQYF. Written as DNA, the CDR3 is TGCGCCAGCAGCCCAACAGCGGTAGTGGGGGGAGAGACCCAGTACTTC.

The chain joins TRBV29-1 to TRBJ2-1; TRBD2 matches 8 bases. V shed 3 bases, J shed 4 bases, and the junction held 2 bases outside the gene matches. CDR3 size: 13 residues. Germline V gene sequence: CDR1 SQVTM, CDR2 ANQGSEA. The CDR3 DNA is TGCAGCGTTGACTCGGGGGGGTACAATGAGCAGTTCTTC. Amino acids: CSVDSGGYNEQFF.

V gene TRBV6-5 combines with J gene TRBJ1-4; no definite D call. The ends were cut back, 6 bases at V and 3 bases at J, with 5 bases in the middle. The CDR3 spans 12 residues. CDR1 and CDR2 (germline): MNHEY, SVGAGI. The CDR3: CASSRSNEKLFF. CDR3 coding DNA: TGTGCCAGCAGCCGATCTAATGAAAAACTGTTTTTT.

The J gene is TRBJ2-1, the V gene TRBV7-8; TRBD1 might be the D (6 bases). Germline V CDR1 and CDR2: SGHVS, FQNEAQ. The V end lost 4 bases, the J end lost 8 bases, and 18 bases lay between the germline ends. This CDR3 contains 15 residues. CDR3: CASSSPGQLNDEQFF. CDR3 DNA sequence: TGTGCCAGCAGCTCACCCGGACAGCTGAACGATGAGCAGTTCTTC.

The rearrangement uses TRBV7-2 and TRBJ2-7, with 9 nucleotides matching TRBD2. V lost 1 base to trimming and J lost 6 bases; unmatched junction nucleotides: 16. Germline assignment: CDR1 SGHTA and CDR2 FQGNSA. CDR3 length: 18 amino acids. The CDR3 DNA follows: TGTGCCAGCAGCTTAGGTGGGGCTGGCGGGGGGGAATCGCTCGAGCAGTACTTC. It encodes CASSLGGAGGGESLEQYF.

This clone was recorded once. V is TRBV10-3 and J is TRBJ2-7, with D possibly TRBD1 on 5 matching bases. V gave up 11 bases and J gave up 5 bases, with 19 bases separating them. Looked up from germline, CDR1 is ENHRY and CDR2 is SYGVKD. This CDR3 has 13 amino acids. CDR3 amino acids: CAVSDTGTHEQYF. The CDR3 nucleotides read TGTGCCGTGAGTGATACAGGTACTCACGAGCAGTACTTC.

The J gene is TRBJ1-3, the V gene TRBV19; no clear D. CDR1 LNHDA and CDR2 SQIVND come from the germline V gene (reference sequence). The CDR3 has 13 amino acids. V lost 3 bases and J 7 bases, leaving 10 bases between the germline ends. DNA for the CDR3: TGTGCCAGTAGTATTGGGGTTATGAACACCATATATTTT. Protein sequence: CASSIGVMNTIYF. Based on the CDR3 plus reference TRBV19 and TRBJ1-3, the full variable domain is DGGITQSPKYLFRKEGQNVTLSCEQNLNHDAMYWYRQDPGQGLRLIYYSQIVNDFQKGDIAEGYSVSREKKESFPLTVTSAQKNPTAFYLCASSIGVMNTIYFGEGSWLTVV.

The chain employs TRBV2 and TRBJ1-2; D remains unclear. The germline V gene has CDR1 SNHLY and CDR2 FYNNEI. This CDR3 spans 14 amino acids. V was cut by 8 bases and J by 3 bases, with 16 bases left in between. CDR3 amino acids: CASGKSVQDYGYTF. CDR3 bases: TGTGCCAGCGGCAAAAGCGTTCAGGACTATGGCTACACCTTC.

V and J are TRBV5-6 and TRBJ2-1; 7 bases map to TRBD2. In germline, CDR1 is SGHDT, CDR2 YYEEEE. After removal of 0 bases from V and 3 bases from J, the junction contained 9 bases not matched to a gene. The CDR3 loop spans 17 amino acids. CDR3 bases: TGTGCCAGCAGCTTGGAGGTGAGCGGGGCTAACTACAATGAGCAGTTCTTC. This encodes CASSLEVSGANYNEQFF.

The chain has TRBV4-1 and TRBJ2-3; D uncertain. The V gene lost 0 bases and the J gene lost 13 bases, with 17 bases spanning the gap. CDR3 length equals 14 residues. Germline lookup yields CDR1 MGHRA and CDR2 YSYEKL. The CDR3 protein is CASSQEAATLYEYF. DNA for the CDR3: TGCGCCAGCAGCCAAGAGGCGGCTACCCTCTATGAGTATTTT.

This clone has a single count. The rearrangement uses TRBV2 and TRBJ1-2; 10 bases match TRBD1. J lost 7 bases, V lost 5 bases, and 4 bases had no gene match. CDR1 and CDR2 (germline): SNHLY, FYNNEI. The CDR3 has 13 amino acids. This CDR3 is CASSTDRGLGYTF. The CDR3 DNA reads TGTGCCAGCAGTACAGACAGGGGGCTTGGCTACACCTTC. Filled out from reference TRBV2 and TRBJ1-2, the complete variable domain reads EPEVTQTPSHQVTQMGQEVILRCVPISNHLYFYWYRQILGQKVEFLVSFYNNEISEKSEIFDDQFSVERPDGSNFTLKIRSTKLEDSAMYFCASSTDRGLGYTFGSGTRLTVV.

The chain combines TRBV6-5 with TRBJ1-1; possible D gene TRBD1, 6 bases. The CDR3 runs 15 residues. Germline CDR1 reads MNHEY; CDR2 reads SVGAGI. V was shortened by 0 bases and J by 0 bases, with 8 bases between the two germline ends. The CDR3 nucleotides are TGTGCCAGCAGTTACTCCCGGACAGTGAACACTGAAGCTTTCTTT. It translates to CASSYSRTVNTEAFF.

Points on this clone: An end of the junction differs from the germline gene, which may be a read error. The gene calls are TRBV30 and TRBJ1-1, with a weak D call TRBD1 (5 bases). From germline, CDR1 is GTSNPN and CDR2 SVGIG (reference sequence). CDR3 length: 14 residues. The chain's CDR3 is CAWRDPTAPLLNPF. CDR3 DNA: TGTGCCTGGAGGGACCCGACAGCGCCCCTCCTTAATCCGTTT.

V and J are TRBV29-1 and TRBJ2-2; D perhaps matches TRBD1 (6 bases). The CDR3 is made up of 13 amino acids. V was shortened by 7 bases and J by 6 bases, with 15 bases between the two germline ends. Germline V CDR1 and CDR2: SQVTM, ANQGSEA. The CDR3 here is CSEQIQGPGELFF. The CDR3 region has the DNA TGCAGCGAACAGATACAGGGCCCCGGGGAGCTGTTTTTT.

The J gene is TRBJ2-7, the V gene TRBV13; maybe TRBD2 (5 bases). Germline V gene data show CDR1 as PRHDT and CDR2 as FYEKMQ (reference sequence). This CDR3 comprises 16 residues. Deletions cut 4 bases from V and 5 bases from J, with 21 bases between. The CDR3 nucleotides are TGTGCCAGCAGCTCCCCCGAGGGCAGGCTCATACACGAGCAGTACTTC. Translated, it gives CASSSPEGRLIHEQYF. Together with reference TRBV13 and TRBJ2-7, the CDR3 gives the full variable domain: AAGVIQSPRHLIKEKRETATLKCYPIPRHDTVYWYQQGPGQDPQFLISFYEKMQSDKGSIPDRFSAQQFSDYHSELNMSSLELGDSALYFCASSSPEGRLIHEQYFGPGTRLTVT.

The gene calls are TRBV7-8 and TRBJ2-7, with TRBD1 matching 8 bases. J gave up 3 bases and V 1 base, and 5 bases lay outside the gene matches. The CDR3 runs to 15 residues. The germline gives CDR1 SGHVS, CDR2 FQNEAQ. CDR3 in amino acids: CASSLDPGGHYEQYF. The CDR3 region has the DNA TGTGCCAGCAGCTTAGATCCAGGGGGCCACTACGAGCAGTACTTC.

Comments on this clone: The same CDR3 is also encoded by other DNA sequences in this sample. V and J are TRBV4-1 and TRBJ1-1; D ambiguous. CDR1 and CDR2 from the germline V gene are MGHRA and YSYEKL. This CDR3 contains 13 residues. Trimming took off 1 base at V and 1 base at J, with 4 bases between the two ends. The CDR3 region is CASSQGTNTEAFF. CDR3 coding DNA: TGCGCCAGCAGCCAAGGCACGAACACTGAAGCTTTCTTT.

The rearrangement uses TRBV5-6 and TRBJ2-7, with 8 bases lining up with TRBD1. Germline V gene sequence: CDR1 SGHDT, CDR2 YYEEEE. V was clipped by 1 base and J by 3 bases; unmatched bases: 6. CDR3 length equals 15 residues. The CDR3 here is CASSLPGDRSYEQYF. DNA for the CDR3: TGTGCCAGCAGCTTGCCCGGGGACAGGAGCTACGAGCAGTACTTC. The variable domain in full, completed from reference TRBV5-6 and TRBJ2-7, reads DAGVTQSPTHLIKTRGQQVTLRCSPKSGHDTVSWYQQALGQGPQFIFQYYEEEERQRGNFPDRFSGHQFPNYSSELNVNALLLGDSALYLCASSLPGDRSYEQYFGPGTRLTVT.

CDR3: CASSETGTYGYTF. Written as DNA, the CDR3 is TGTGCCAGCAGTGAAACTGGGACGTATGGCTACACCTTC. The genes are TRBV6-1 and TRBJ1-2; perhaps TRBD1 as D (5 bases). V was cut by 2 bases and J by 5 bases, with 9 bases left in between. Germline CDR1 and CDR2: MNHNS and SASEGT. The CDR3 length is 13 residues.

The chain is built from TRBV19 and TRBJ2-5, with D maybe TRBD1 (6 bases). Deletions cut 5 bases from V and 5 bases from J, with 15 bases between. This CDR3 comprises 14 residues. Germline-derived CDR1 and CDR2 are LNHDA and SQIVND (reference sequence). DNA for the CDR3: TGTGCCAGTAGTCTCCAGGTCCAGGGGGAGACCCAGTACTTC. Protein: CASSLQVQGETQYF.

The chain recombines TRBV2 with TRBJ2-1; 8 bases map to TRBD2. V dropped 7 bases and J dropped 4; count of bases not matched to a gene: 12. Germline V CDR1 and CDR2: SNHLY, FYNNEI. The CDR3 spans 16 residues. This CDR3 reads CASNLDGGAIYNEQFF. The CDR3 coding sequence is TGTGCCAGCAATTTGGACGGGGGGGCTATTTACAATGAGCAGTTCTTC.

The chain couples TRBV3-1 (or the pseudogene TRBV3-2) to TRBJ2-7; no definite D call. Per the germline V gene, CDR1 is LGHDT and CDR2 is YNNKEL (reference sequence). Trimming pared 1 base from V and 0 bases from J, leaving 10 bases between. The CDR3 sequence is 15 residues long. CDR3 bases: TGTGCCAGCAGCCAAGTAGAACTCAGCTCCTACGAGCAGTACTTC. Translation gives CASSQVELSSYEQYF.

The chain has TRBV7-6 and TRBJ2-1; 7 nucleotides line up with TRBD1. CDR3 length equals 15 residues. Germline CDR1 and CDR2: SGHVS and FNYEAQ. The J segment lost 6 bases and the V segment lost 5 bases, leaving 10 bases of the junction unmatched. CDR3 in amino acids: CASSKGGYLINEQFF. The CDR3 coding sequence is TGTGCCAGCAGCAAAGGGGGCTACCTTATCAATGAGCAGTTCTTC.

The chain carries TRBV2 and TRBJ2-7; TRBD1 agrees at 7 bases. CDR1 and CDR2 (germline): SNHLY, FYNNEI. V lost 4 bases to trimming and J lost 3 bases; unmatched junction nucleotides: 9. CDR3 length: 15 amino acids. CDR3 region: CASSAGQVSIYEQYF. The CDR3 DNA sequence: TGTGCCAGCAGTGCCGGACAGGTCTCAATCTACGAGCAGTACTTC.

The chain couples TRBV3-1 (or the pseudogene TRBV3-2) to TRBJ2-5, with 13 bases matching TRBD2. Losses at the gene ends were 4 bases for V and 2 bases for J; bases not matched to a gene: 4. Germline-derived CDR1 and CDR2 are LGHDT and YNNKEL (reference sequence). The CDR3 is 16 amino acids. The CDR3 region has the DNA TGTGCCAGCAGCCCCCGACTAGCGGGGGGTCAAGAGACCCAGTACTTC. Amino acid sequence: CASSPRLAGGQETQYF.

The rearrangement uses TRBV7-3 and TRBJ2-6; no firm D call. Trimming removed 2 bases from V and 1 base from J, with 6 bases in between. There are 15 residues in the CDR3. Germline assignment: CDR1 SGHTA and CDR2 FQGTGA. CDR3 nucleotides: TGTGCCAGCAGCTTATACGAATCTGGGGCCAACGTCCTGACTTTC. Translated, it gives CASSLYESGANVLTF.